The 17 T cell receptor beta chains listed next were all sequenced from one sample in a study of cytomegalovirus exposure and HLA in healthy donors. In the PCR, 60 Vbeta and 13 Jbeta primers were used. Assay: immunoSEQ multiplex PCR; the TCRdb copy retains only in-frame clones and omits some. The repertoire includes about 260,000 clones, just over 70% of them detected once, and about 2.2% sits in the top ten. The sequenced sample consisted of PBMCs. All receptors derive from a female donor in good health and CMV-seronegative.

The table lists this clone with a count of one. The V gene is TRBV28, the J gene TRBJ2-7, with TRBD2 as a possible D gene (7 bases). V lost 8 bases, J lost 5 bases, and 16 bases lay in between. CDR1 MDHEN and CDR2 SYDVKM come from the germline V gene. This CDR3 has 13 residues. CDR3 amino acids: CASGGGESDEQYF. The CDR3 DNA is TGTGCCAGCGGAGGGGGGGAAAGTGACGAGCAGTACTTC.

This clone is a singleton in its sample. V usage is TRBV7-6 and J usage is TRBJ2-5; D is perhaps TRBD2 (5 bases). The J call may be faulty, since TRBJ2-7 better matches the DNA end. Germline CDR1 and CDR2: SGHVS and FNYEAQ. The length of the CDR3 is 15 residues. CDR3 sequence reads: CASSLAVDGMDEQYF. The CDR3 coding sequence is TGTGCCAGCAGCTTAGCCGTGGACGGGATGGACGAGCAGTACTTC.

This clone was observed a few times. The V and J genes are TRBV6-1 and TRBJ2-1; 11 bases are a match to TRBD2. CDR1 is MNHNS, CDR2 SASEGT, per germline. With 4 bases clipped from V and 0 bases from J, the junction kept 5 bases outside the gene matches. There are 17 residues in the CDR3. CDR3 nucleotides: TGTGCCAGCAGTGTGGTAGCGGGAGGGAGCTCCTACAATGAGCAGTTCTTC. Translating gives CASSVVAGGSSYNEQFF.

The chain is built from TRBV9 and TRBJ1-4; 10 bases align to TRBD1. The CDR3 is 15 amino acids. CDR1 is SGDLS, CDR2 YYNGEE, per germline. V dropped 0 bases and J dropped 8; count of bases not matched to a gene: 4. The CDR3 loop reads CASSVAGTGVEKLFF. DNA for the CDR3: TGTGCCAGCAGCGTAGCCGGGACAGGGGTGGAAAAACTGTTTTTT.

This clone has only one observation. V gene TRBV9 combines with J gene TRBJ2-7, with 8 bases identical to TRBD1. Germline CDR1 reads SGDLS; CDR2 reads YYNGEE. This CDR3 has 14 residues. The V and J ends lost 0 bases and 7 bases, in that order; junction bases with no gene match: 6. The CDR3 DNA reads TGTGCCAGCAGCGTAGGGGACAGGTCGGGAGAGCAGTACTTC. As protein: CASSVGDRSGEQYF.

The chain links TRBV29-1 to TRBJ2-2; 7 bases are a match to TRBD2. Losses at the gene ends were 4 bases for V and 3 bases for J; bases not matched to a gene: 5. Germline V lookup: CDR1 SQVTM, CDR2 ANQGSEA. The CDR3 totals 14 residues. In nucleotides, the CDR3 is TGCAGCGTTGCGCGGGAGAGGGACACCGGGGAGCTGTTTTTT. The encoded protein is CSVARERDTGELFF.

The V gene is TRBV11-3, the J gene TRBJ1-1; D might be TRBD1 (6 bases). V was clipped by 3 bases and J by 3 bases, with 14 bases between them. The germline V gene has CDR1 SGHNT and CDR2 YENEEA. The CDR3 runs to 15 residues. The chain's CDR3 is CASSLGQGRDTEAFF. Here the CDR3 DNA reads TGTGCCAGCAGCTTGGGGCAGGGGAGAGACACTGAAGCTTTCTTT.

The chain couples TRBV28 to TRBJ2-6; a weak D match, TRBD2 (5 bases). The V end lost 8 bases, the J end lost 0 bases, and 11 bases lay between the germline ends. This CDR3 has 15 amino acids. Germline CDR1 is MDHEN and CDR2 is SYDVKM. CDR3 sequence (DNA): TGTGCCAGCGTGCGGGCCAGCTCTGGGGCCAACGTCCTGACTTTC. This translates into CASVRASSGANVLTF.

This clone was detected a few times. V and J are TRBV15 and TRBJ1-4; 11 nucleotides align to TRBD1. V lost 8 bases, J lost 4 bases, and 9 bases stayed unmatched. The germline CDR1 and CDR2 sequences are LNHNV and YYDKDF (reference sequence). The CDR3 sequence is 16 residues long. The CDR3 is CATSKDRGLGNEKLFF. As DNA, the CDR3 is TGTGCCACCTCTAAGGACAGGGGGCTCGGTAATGAAAAACTGTTTTTT.

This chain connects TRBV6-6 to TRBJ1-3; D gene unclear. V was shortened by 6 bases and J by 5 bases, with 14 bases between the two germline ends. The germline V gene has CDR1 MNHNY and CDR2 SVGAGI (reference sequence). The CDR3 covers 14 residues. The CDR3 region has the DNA TGTGCCAGCAGCCCGAGGGAATCCAGAAACACCATATATTTT. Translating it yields CASSPRESRNTIYF.

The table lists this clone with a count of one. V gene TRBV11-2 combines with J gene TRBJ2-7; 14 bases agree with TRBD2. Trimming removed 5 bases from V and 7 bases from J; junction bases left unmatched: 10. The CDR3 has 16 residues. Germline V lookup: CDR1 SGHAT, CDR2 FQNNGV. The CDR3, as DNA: TGTGCCAGCAGCCCTAGGGGGACTAGCGGGGGCCCGGAGCAGTACTTC. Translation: CASSPRGTSGGPEQYF.

The CDR3 DNA sequence: TGTGCCAGCAGCCAAGCTTATTGGGGGGACGATCAGCCCCAGCATTTT. This codes for CASSQAYWGDDQPQHF. The V gene is TRBV7-6, the J gene TRBJ1-5; D is possibly TRBD1 (5 bases). Germline CDR1 and CDR2: SGHVS and FNYEAQ. The CDR3 consists of 16 residues. Trimming left V 5 bases short and J 5 bases short, with 19 bases between.

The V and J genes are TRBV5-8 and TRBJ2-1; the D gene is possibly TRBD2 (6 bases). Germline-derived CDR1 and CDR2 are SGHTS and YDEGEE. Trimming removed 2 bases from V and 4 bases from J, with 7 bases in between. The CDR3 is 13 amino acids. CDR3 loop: CASSFSGYNEQFF. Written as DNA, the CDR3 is TGTGCCAGCAGCTTTAGCGGATACAATGAGCAGTTCTTC. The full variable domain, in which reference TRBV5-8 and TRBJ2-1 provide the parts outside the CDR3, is EAGVTQSPTHLIKTRGQQATLRCSPISGHTSVYWYQQALGLGLQFLLWYDEGEERNRGNFPPRFSGRQFPNYSSELNVNALELEDSALYLCASSFSGYNEQFFGPGTRLTVL.

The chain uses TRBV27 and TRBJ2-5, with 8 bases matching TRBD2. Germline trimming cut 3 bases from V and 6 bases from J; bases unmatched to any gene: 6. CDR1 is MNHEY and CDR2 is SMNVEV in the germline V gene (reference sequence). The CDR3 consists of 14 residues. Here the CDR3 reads CASSFGSGTKTQYF. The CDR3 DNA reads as TGTGCCAGCAGTTTCGGTAGCGGGACGAAGACCCAGTACTTC.

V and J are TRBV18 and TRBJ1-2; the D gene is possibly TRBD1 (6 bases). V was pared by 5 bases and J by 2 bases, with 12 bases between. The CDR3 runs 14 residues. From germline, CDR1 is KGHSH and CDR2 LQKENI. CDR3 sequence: CASSSGQMNYGYTF. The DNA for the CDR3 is TGTGCCAGCTCATCTGGACAGATGAACTATGGCTACACCTTC.

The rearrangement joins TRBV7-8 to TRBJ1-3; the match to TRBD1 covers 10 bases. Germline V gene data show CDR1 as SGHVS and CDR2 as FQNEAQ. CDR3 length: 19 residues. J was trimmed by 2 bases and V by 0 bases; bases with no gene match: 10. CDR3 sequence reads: CASSLALIGTGEAGNTIYF. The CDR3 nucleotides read TGTGCCAGCAGCTTAGCCCTTATAGGGACAGGGGAGGCTGGAAACACCATATATTTT.

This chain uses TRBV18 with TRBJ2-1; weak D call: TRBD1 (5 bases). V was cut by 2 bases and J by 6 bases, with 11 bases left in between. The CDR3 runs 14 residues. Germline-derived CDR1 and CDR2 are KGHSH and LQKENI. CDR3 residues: CASSPLVGANEQFF. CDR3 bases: TGTGCCAGCTCACCATTGGTAGGGGCCAATGAGCAGTTCTTC. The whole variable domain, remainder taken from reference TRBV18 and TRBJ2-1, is NAGVMQNPRHLVRRRGQEARLRCSPMKGHSHVYWYRQLPEEGLKFMVYLQKENIIDESGMPKERFSAEFPKEGPSILRIQQVVRGDSAAYFCASSPLVGANEQFFGPGTRLTVL.